The following is a T cell receptor beta chain sequence with its context. The data derive from a study of shared clonotypes between healthy human individuals. Study as a whole: Used for every donor were three CD4 naive, three CD4 memory, two CD8 naive and one CD8 memory plate.

The CDR3 has 14 amino acids. CDR1 and CDR2 (germline): KGHSH, LQKENI. V lost 2 bases to trimming and J lost 7 bases; unmatched junction nucleotides: 3. This table comes from immunoSEQ multiplex PCR, and its TCRdb copy is limited to in-frame clones, with some not included. The sample comprises 1.6 million or so clones, roughly 96% of which are singletons, and 0.95% to 1.5% rests with the top ten. The chain carries TRBV18 and TRBJ2-4, with TRBD2 matching over 9 bases. The sample taken for sequencing was naive CD4+ T cells sorted from blood. Subset meaning: CD45RA+ positively selected. The sequence was collected from a man aged 30 to 39 in good health. The CDR3: CASSPGREGNIQYF. The CDR3 bases are TGTGCCAGCTCACCAGGGCGGGAGGGGAACATTCAGTACTTC.